Below, 11 T cell receptor beta chains from the same sample are listed, as sequenced in a study of blood T cell repertoires in COVID-19. The data were produced by immunoSEQ multiplex PCR, yet TCRdb's version contains in-frame clones alone and is incomplete. The sample consists of tens of thousands of clones, about 90% of them appearing once. Sequencing used peripheral blood. These receptors all come from a middle-aged man with active COVID-19.

The chain uses TRBV9 and TRBJ2-3, with D maybe TRBD2 (7 bases). Germline V gene lookup returns CDR1 SGDLS and CDR2 YYNGEE. Deletions cut 0 bases from V and 4 bases from J, with 15 bases between. The CDR3 consists of 16 residues. The CDR3 loop reads CASSVEGGAEADTQYF. The CDR3 DNA is TGTGCCAGCAGCGTAGAAGGGGGGGCAGAGGCAGATACGCAGTATTTT.

The rearrangement uses TRBV7-3 and TRBJ2-5; TRBD2 matches at 9 bases. This CDR3 spans 14 amino acids. The trim removed 5 bases at V and 1 base at J, leaving 2 bases unmatched. Germline CDR1 SGHTA, CDR2 FQGTGA. The CDR3 bases are TGTGCCAGCAGCCGCGGGGGGGCCCAAGAGACCCAGTACTTC. Amino acid sequence: CASSRGGAQETQYF.

This clone was counted a single time. J is TRBJ1-6 and V is TRBV12-3 or TRBV12-4; D is perhaps TRBD1 (6 bases). V was cut by 4 bases and J by 13 bases, with 14 bases left in between. The CDR3 sequence is 13 residues long. The CDR3 spells CASSSNGQTPLHF. The CDR3, as DNA: TGTGCCAGCAGTTCGAACGGACAGACCCCCCTCCACTTT.

The chain recombines TRBV2 with TRBJ2-6; D gene ambiguous. The V gene lost 2 bases and the J gene lost 2 bases, with 4 bases spanning the gap. Germline V gives CDR1 SNHLY, CDR2 FYNNEI. The CDR3 totals 14 residues. The CDR3 coding sequence is TGTGCCAGCAGTGAACAAACTGGGGCCAACGTCCTGACTTTC. Translated, it gives CASSEQTGANVLTF.

The chain uses TRBV2 and TRBJ1-5, with 10 bases that match TRBD1. Germline values: CDR1 SNHLY, CDR2 FYNNEI. The CDR3 is 14 amino acids. Trimming at V came to 4 bases and at J to 11 bases, leaving 8 bases not matched to a gene. The CDR3: CASSGGTGVSAQHF. The DNA for the CDR3 is TGTGCCAGCAGTGGAGGGACAGGGGTATCAGCCCAGCATTTT.

A remark on this clone: The germline gene is not matched at one end of the junction; a read error may be the cause. The V call is TRBV7-7, the J call TRBJ2-1, with a weak D call TRBD1 (6 bases). Germline V gives CDR1 SSHAT, CDR2 FNYEAQ (reference sequence). The CDR3 runs 14 residues. CDR3 nucleotide sequence: TGTGCTAGCAGCTTAGGGGGTAGCGCAGGTCAGCAGTTCTTC. Translated: CASSLGGSAGQQFF.

The V and J genes are TRBV5-4 and TRBJ1-6, with D perhaps matching TRBD1 (5 bases). Trimming took off 1 base at V and 7 bases at J, with 9 bases between the two ends. This CDR3 is 14 amino acids long. Looked up from germline, CDR1 is SGHNT and CDR2 is YYREEE (reference sequence). CDR3 sequence: CASSLSQGNSPLHF. The CDR3 DNA sequence: TGTGCCAGCAGCTTGTCCCAGGGCAATTCACCCCTCCACTTT.

The V and J genes are TRBV28 and TRBJ1-3, with TRBD1 as a possible D gene (5 bases). The CDR3 sequence is 13 residues long. Germline lookup yields CDR1 MDHEN and CDR2 SYDVKM. Trimming cost V 5 bases and J 3 bases, with 8 bases left between them. The CDR3 protein is CASSRGYGNTIYF. DNA for the CDR3: TGTGCCAGCAGTAGGGGATATGGAAACACCATATATTTT. The full variable domain, completed using reference TRBV28 and TRBJ1-3, is DVKVTQSSRYLVKRTGEKVFLECVQDMDHENMFWYRQDPGLGLRLIYFSYDVKMKEKGDIPEGYSVSREKKERFSLILESASTNQTSMYLCASSRGYGNTIYFGEGSWLTVV.

The chain links TRBV6-5 to TRBJ1-1, with 11 bases matching TRBD1. The germline V gene has CDR1 MNHEY and CDR2 SVGAGI. This CDR3 contains 15 residues. V was pared by 6 bases and J by 0 bases, with 3 bases of the junction left unmatched. CDR3 bases: TGTGCCAGCAGGACGGACAGGGGGCTGAACACTGAAGCTTTCTTT. Protein: CASRTDRGLNTEAFF.

This clone was observed once. The rearrangement joins TRBV6-6 to TRBJ2-1, with 10 bases identical to TRBD2. The CDR3 totals 14 residues. Trimming cost V 6 bases and J 7 bases; bases outside gene matches: 6. The V gene's germline CDR1 is MNHNY and CDR2 SVGAGI (reference sequence). CDR3: CASSSGRADNEQFF. The CDR3 region has the DNA TGTGCCAGCAGCAGCGGGAGGGCCGATAATGAGCAGTTCTTC.

The rearrangement joins TRBV11-2 to TRBJ2-5; TRBD1 matches 7 bases. This CDR3 has 14 residues. The trim removed 4 bases at V and 3 bases at J, leaving 5 bases unmatched. Germline values: CDR1 SGHAT, CDR2 FQNNGV. The CDR3 bases are TGTGCCAGCAGCTCGGACAGGACTGAAGAGACCCAGTACTTC. Its translation is CASSSDRTEETQYF.